The source of this T cell receptor (beta chain) is a study of blood T cell repertoires in COVID-19. Background on the study: Material from acute and convalescent COVID-19 was sourced from the United States, Italy and Spain. T cells, B-cell-depleted T cells, or PBMCs provided the cDNA or gDNA that served as material.

Germline CDR1 is MNHEY and CDR2 is SMNVEV (reference sequence). The trim removed 6 bases at V and 11 bases at J, leaving 18 bases unmatched. The CDR3 contains 15 residues. In the study's own analysis: Amplification from reference gene primers served as the basis for estimated nucleated cell counts. The method was immunoSEQ multiplex PCR; TCRdb's version includes in-frame clones alone and lacks a portion of them. Clone size and V and J calls were adopted from that table, with D and trimming inferred from the DNA. The sample lists some 140,000 clones, roughly 89% occurring once. The sequenced sample consisted of peripheral blood. The sequence came from a man aged 50-59 years with acute or convalescent COVID-19. J is TRBJ1-1 and V is TRBV27; 7 nucleotides line up with TRBD1. CDR3 residues: CASRPRGAGWSNAFF. CDR3 nucleotides: TGTGCCAGCAGGCCCAGGGGGGCAGGGTGGAGTAATGCTTTCTTT.